Listed here are 21 T cell receptor beta chains from one sample, sequenced in a study of blood T cell repertoires in COVID-19. Some clones are missing from TCRdb's copy, which holds only in-frame ones; the method was immunoSEQ multiplex PCR. This table holds 190,000 or so clones, approximately 90% found once. The sample consisted of PBMCs or T cells enriched from blood (not recorded which). The receptors here all came from a man under 40 who had recovered from COVID-19.

This clone was detected a few times. This chain connects TRBV12-3 or TRBV12-4 to TRBJ2-3; no firm D call. The CDR3 is 12 residues long. Trimming stripped 3 bases from V and 6 bases from J, with 7 bases between. The DNA of the CDR3 is TGTGCCAGCAGTTTTATGTATGATACGCAGTATTTT. It codes for CASSFMYDTQYF.

This rearrangement joins TRBV19 to TRBJ2-1; 8 bases are shared with TRBD1. CDR1 LNHDA and CDR2 SQIVND come from the germline V gene (reference sequence). Trimming cost V 5 bases and J 7 bases; bases outside gene matches: 10. The CDR3 loop spans 15 amino acids. The CDR3 DNA is TGTGCCAGTAGTGTGGACAGGGTTTATAGGAATGAGCAGTTCTTC. Its translation: CASSVDRVYRNEQFF.

This clone was seen more than once but under ten times. V usage is TRBV19 and J usage is TRBJ2-1, with a weak D call TRBD1 (6 bases). V lost 6 bases and J 13 bases, leaving 13 bases between the germline ends. The CDR3 totals 11 residues. The germline V gene has CDR1 LNHDA and CDR2 SQIVND (reference sequence). CDR3 amino acids: CASRGDIFQFF. The DNA of the CDR3 is TGTGCCAGTAGAGGGGACATTTTTCAGTTCTTC. Filled out from reference TRBV19 and TRBJ2-1, the complete variable domain reads DGGITQSPKYLFRKEGQNVTLSCEQNLNHDAMYWYRQDPGQGLRLIYYSQIVNDFQKGDIAEGYSVSREKKESFPLTVTSAQKNPTAFYLCASRGDIFQFFGPGTRLTVL.

The chain is built from TRBV6-5 and TRBJ2-3; perhaps TRBD2 as D (6 bases). Trimming took 4 bases from V and 0 from J, leaving 14 bases between them. CDR1 MNHEY and CDR2 SVGAGI come from the germline V gene. This CDR3 comprises 16 residues. The CDR3 DNA is TGTGCCAGCAGTTCTTACCTAGCGACTAGCACAGATACGCAGTATTTT. It is translated as CASSSYLATSTDTQYF.

The V and J genes are TRBV7-9 and TRBJ2-5; no clear D gene. Trimming cost V 1 base and J 2 bases, with 8 bases left between them. The CDR3 is 14 residues long. Germline-derived CDR1 and CDR2 are SEHNR and FQNEAQ (reference sequence). The DNA for the CDR3 is TGTGCCAGCAGCTTAGGCCAGAAGCAAGAGACCCAGTACTTC. Translating gives CASSLGQKQETQYF. The full variable domain, rest sourced from reference TRBV7-9 and TRBJ2-5, is DTGVSQNPRHKITKRGQNVTFRCDPISEHNRLYWYRQTLGQGPEFLTYFQNEAQLEKSRLLSDRFSAERPKGSFSTLEIQRTEQGDSAMYLCASSLGQKQETQYFGPGTRLLVL.

CDR3: CASGRGGTYGYTF. The CDR3 DNA sequence: TGTGCCAGCGGGAGAGGGGGCACCTATGGCTACACCTTC. V and J are TRBV25-1 and TRBJ1-2; 7 bases are a match to TRBD1. This CDR3 is built from 13 residues. The ends lost 8 bases at V and 4 bases at J; junction bases unmatched: 7. The germline CDR1 and CDR2 sequences are MGHDK and SYGVNS.

This chain joins TRBV18 and TRBJ2-7; 9 bases are a match to TRBD2. The germline V gene encodes CDR1 KGHSH and CDR2 LQKENI. V dropped 2 bases and J dropped 4; count of bases not matched to a gene: 18. The CDR3 consists of 19 residues. The CDR3: CASSPISTGASGAEYEQYF. CDR3 coding DNA: TGTGCCAGCTCACCAATCAGTACAGGGGCTAGCGGGGCGGAATACGAGCAGTACTTC.

V and J are TRBV10-3 and TRBJ2-5, with a weak D call TRBD2 (6 bases). This CDR3 is built from 14 residues. Germline values: CDR1 ENHRY, CDR2 SYGVKD. V gave up 3 bases and J gave up 5 bases, with 13 bases separating them. The CDR3 is CAISDGAGMETQYF. DNA for the CDR3: TGTGCCATCAGTGATGGCGCGGGGATGGAGACCCAGTACTTC.

CDR3 coding DNA: TGTGCCTGGAGGCGGGGATCCTCCTACGAGCAGTACTTC. This gives the protein CAWRRGSSYEQYF. This sequence joins TRBV30 and TRBJ2-7; TRBD2 is a possible D gene (6 bases). The CDR3 runs 13 residues. Germline values: CDR1 GTSNPN, CDR2 SVGIG (reference sequence). Trimming cost V 3 bases and J 0 bases, with 9 bases left between them.

This chain uses TRBV4-3 with TRBJ1-1; D is possibly TRBD1 (6 bases). From germline, CDR1 is LGHNA and CDR2 YSLEER. Trimming took 1 base from V and 3 from J, leaving 15 bases between them. The CDR3 is made up of 16 amino acids. The CDR3 here is CASSQGPSTGYTEAFF. The CDR3 DNA reads TGCGCCAGCAGCCAAGGACCTTCAACAGGGTACACTGAAGCTTTCTTT.

This chain joins TRBV11-2 and TRBJ2-7, with TRBD1 as a possible D gene (6 bases). CDR3 length equals 16 residues. Trimming took off 3 bases at V and 1 base at J, with 16 bases between the two ends. In germline, CDR1 is SGHAT, CDR2 FQNNGV. The CDR3 DNA reads TGTGCCAGCAGCTTTGGGCGCCTTACAGGGTCCTACGAGCAGTACTTC. Its protein product is CASSFGRLTGSYEQYF.

V and J are TRBV7-2 and TRBJ1-2; D is unclear. The V gene lost 2 bases and the J gene lost 8 bases, with 9 bases spanning the gap. CDR1 is SGHTA, CDR2 FQGNSA, per germline. CDR3 length equals 12 residues. DNA for the CDR3: TGTGCCAGCAGCTTACCAGGTTGGGGCTACACCTTC. It translates to CASSLPGWGYTF.

V and J are TRBV6-1 and TRBJ2-1; a possible D gene is TRBD2 (6 bases). The ends were cut back, 3 bases at V and 0 bases at J, with 12 bases in the middle. From germline, CDR1 is MNHNS and CDR2 SASEGT. There are 16 residues in the CDR3. CDR3 protein: CASSDPDGSSYNEQFF. CDR3 in DNA: TGTGCCAGCAGTGACCCCGACGGGAGCTCCTACAATGAGCAGTTCTTC.

The chain carries TRBV7-9 and TRBJ1-5; D perhaps matches TRBD1 (6 bases). The V gene's germline CDR1 is SEHNR and CDR2 FQNEAQ (reference sequence). This CDR3 is 15 amino acids long. With 1 base removed from V and 6 bases from J, the gap between germline ends came to 13 bases. This CDR3 reads CASSLEKGGGQPQHF. The CDR3 DNA is TGTGCCAGCAGCTTAGAGAAGGGGGGGGGTCAGCCCCAGCATTTT.

The chain carries TRBV5-8 and TRBJ1-5; D might be TRBD1 (5 bases). This CDR3 has 16 residues. Trimming took 4 bases from V and 2 from J, leaving 16 bases between them. Germline V gene lookup returns CDR1 SGHTS and CDR2 YDEGEE. The CDR3 DNA reads TGTGCCAGCAGCCTGGTGGGGGGACGAGGCAATCAGCCCCAGCATTTT. Translated, it gives CASSLVGGRGNQPQHF.

The J gene is TRBJ2-7, the V gene TRBV6-5, with TRBD2 identical over 13 bases. Per germline, CDR1 MNHEY and CDR2 SVGAGI. CDR3 length equals 15 residues. Trimming took 5 bases from V and 4 from J; bases not matched to a gene: 5. The CDR3 coding sequence is TGTGCCAGCAGTACACCGACTAGCGGGAGGTACGAGCAGTACTTC. Translated: CASSTPTSGRYEQYF.

This clone was seen a handful of times. The CDR3 protein is CASSQEGTGAQPQHF. CDR3 DNA sequence: TGTGCCAGCTCGCAAGAAGGGACAGGAGCTCAGCCCCAGCATTTT. V and J are TRBV18 and TRBJ1-5; TRBD1 matches at 8 bases. Germline CDR1 KGHSH, CDR2 LQKENI. This CDR3 is built from 15 residues. Unmatched junction bases numbered 10, after V lost 6 bases and J lost 6 bases.

The chain carries TRBV6-4 and TRBJ2-5; D is ambiguous. With 6 bases removed from V and 1 base from J, the gap between germline ends came to 18 bases. The V gene's germline CDR1 is MRHNA and CDR2 SNTAGT. The CDR3 extends over 16 amino acids. The CDR3 DNA sequence: TGTGCCAGCAGGAGAGAGAGCCTTGGTATCCAAGAGACCCAGTACTTC. It yields the protein CASRRESLGIQETQYF.

The chain links TRBV29-1 to TRBJ1-5; perhaps TRBD1 as D (6 bases). CDR1 and CDR2 (germline): SQVTM, ANQGSEA. Trimming stripped 1 base from V and 7 bases from J, with 14 bases between. CDR3 length: 14 residues. The CDR3 loop is CSVEGSGVGQPQHF. The CDR3 DNA follows: TGCAGCGTTGAAGGGTCAGGGGTTGGCCAGCCCCAGCATTTT.

This CDR3 is CATSDSLDRGQYF. For the CDR3, the DNA is TGTGCCACCAGTGATTCTCTCGACAGGGGGCAGTACTTC. The chain combines TRBV24-1 with TRBJ2-7; 8 bases match TRBD1. The CDR3 extends over 13 amino acids. The ends lost 2 bases at V and 9 bases at J; junction bases unmatched: 5. CDR1 and CDR2 (germline): KGHDR, SFDVKD.

The CDR3 here is CASSQIGAPQETQYF. In DNA form, the CDR3 reads TGCGCCAGCAGTCAAATCGGAGCCCCCCAAGAGACCCAGTACTTC. J is TRBJ2-5 and V is TRBV5-1, with D uncertain. V gave up 5 bases and J gave up 1 base, with 15 bases separating them. Looked up from germline, CDR1 is SGHRS and CDR2 is YFSETQ. The CDR3 totals 15 residues. Full variable domain (remainder filled in from reference TRBV5-1 and TRBJ2-5): KAGVTQTPRYLIKTRGQQVTLSCSPISGHRSVSWYQQTPGQGLQFLFEYFSETQRNKGNFPGRFSGRQFSNSRSEMNVSTLELGDSALYLCASSQIGAPQETQYFGPGTRLLVL.